Each of the 26 T cell receptor beta chains below was sequenced from the same sample in a study of T cells after yellow fever vaccination. TCRdb called the 5' RACE reads again in MiXCR, with one record for every CDR3 protein. The sample carries some 500,000 distinct CDR3 sequences, roughly 14% recorded once. This specimen was PBMCs, taken on the day of the yellow fever booster vaccination. Every receptor here comes from a young man who received the YFV17D yellow fever vaccine.

This clonotype was recorded many times. V and J are TRBV6-5 and TRBJ2-1, with TRBD2 matching 7 bases. The CDR3 loop spans 19 amino acids. V trimming: 4 bases; J trimming: 5 bases; junction bases outside the gene matches: 20. In germline, CDR1 is MNHEY, CDR2 SVGAGI. The CDR3 sequence is CASSSPIFQAGRRDNEQFF. The DNA for the CDR3 is TGTGCCAGCAGTTCCCCCATTTTCCAAGCGGGGAGAAGAGACAATGAGCAGTTCTTC.

This clonotype was counted only a few times. The J gene is TRBJ1-1, the V gene TRBV20-1; D not resolved. The germline V gene has CDR1 DFQATT and CDR2 SNEGSKA (reference sequence). The V and J ends lost 5 bases and 11 bases respectively, with 12 bases between them. The CDR3 sequence is 10 residues long. This CDR3 reads CSAAALVAFF. The CDR3 DNA reads as TGCAGTGCTGCCGCTTTGGTTGCTTTCTTT.

The chain recombines TRBV11-2 with TRBJ2-7; 10 bases fit TRBD2. Losses at the gene ends were 5 bases for V and 1 base for J; bases not matched to a gene: 8. CDR1 and CDR2 (germline): SGHAT, FQNNGV. The CDR3 has 16 residues. CDR3 region: CASSTKGLAKSYEQYF. The CDR3 DNA reads as TGTGCCAGCAGCACGAAGGGACTAGCGAAATCCTACGAGCAGTACTTC.

This clonotype has a count of ten or more. V is TRBV7-9 and J is TRBJ2-7; 7 bases map to TRBD2. The junction had 5 bases not matched to a gene; V was cut back by 1 base and J by 2 bases. The CDR3 consists of 15 residues. Per the germline V gene, CDR1 is SEHNR and CDR2 is FQNEAQ (reference sequence). DNA for the CDR3: TGTGCCAGCAGCTTAGGCGCTAGCGGCACCTACGAGCAGTACTTC. This encodes CASSLGASGTYEQYF.

As concerns this clonotype: One junction end does not reproduce the germline sequence, and a read error may be involved. The chain joins TRBV7-8 to TRBJ2-7; D is unresolved. Looked up from germline, CDR1 is SGHVS and CDR2 is FQNEAQ. The CDR3 runs 8 residues. The CDR3 sequence: CASSPQDF. The CDR3 DNA reads TGTGCCAGCAGCCCTCAGGACTTC.

This clonotype appeared a few times. The chain joins TRBV29-1 to TRBJ2-7; 13 nucleotides line up with TRBD2. J lost 3 bases, V lost 6 bases, and 8 bases had no gene match. CDR3 length: 15 amino acids. Per the germline V gene, CDR1 is SQVTM and CDR2 is ANQGSEA. The CDR3 is CSVAGLAGASYEQYF. The CDR3 nucleotides read TGCAGCGTCGCCGGACTAGCGGGAGCCAGCTACGAGCAGTACTTC.

A few counts support this clonotype. The V gene is TRBV5-1, the J gene TRBJ2-2; 14 bases match TRBD2. In germline, CDR1 is SGHRS, CDR2 YFSETQ. The CDR3 consists of 17 residues. V lost 4 bases and J lost 5; bases outside the gene matches: 7. CDR3 nucleotide sequence: TGCGCCAGCAGCGGGACTAGCGGGAGCAAACCGACCGGGGAGCTGTTTTTT. Translating it yields CASSGTSGSKPTGELFF.

This clonotype was observed a few times. The rearrangement joins TRBV5-1 to TRBJ2-2; D perhaps matches TRBD2 (6 bases). This CDR3 contains 16 residues. Deletions cut 3 bases from V and 5 bases from J, with 17 bases between. Germline CDR1 SGHRS, CDR2 YFSETQ. CDR3 in DNA: TGCGCCAGCAGCTCTGGGGGGAGCGTTGGGACCGGGGAGCTGTTTTTT. As protein: CASSSGGSVGTGELFF.

This clonotype was counted only a few times. The chain couples TRBV30 to TRBJ2-1, with D possibly TRBD2 on 6 matching bases. The CDR3 runs to 11 residues. Trimming pared 3 bases from V and 7 bases from J, leaving 7 bases between. Germline V lookup: CDR1 GTSNPN, CDR2 SVGIG (reference sequence). The CDR3 is CAWSAGNEQFF. As DNA, the CDR3 is TGTGCCTGGAGCGCGGGAAATGAGCAGTTCTTC.

This clonotype was observed a few times. This rearrangement joins TRBV24-1 to TRBJ2-1; the D gene could be TRBD1 or TRBD2 (5 bases each). Deletions cut 3 bases from V and 5 bases from J, with 16 bases between. This CDR3 has 16 amino acids. Germline V lookup: CDR1 KGHDR, CDR2 SFDVKD. CDR3 nucleotide sequence: TGTGCCACCAGTGATAATGGCCGGGGCCGCAACAATGAGCAGTTCTTC. Amino acids: CATSDNGRGRNNEQFF.

Concerning this clonotype itself: This sequence may be a read error, since a much larger clone differs from it by one base. The chain couples TRBV11-2 to TRBJ2-1; 14 nucleotides match TRBD2. V gave up 5 bases and J gave up 12 bases; unmatched junction bases: 12. Germline-derived CDR1 and CDR2 are SGHAT and FQNNGV. CDR3 length: 16 amino acids. The CDR3 sequence is CASSPAGTSGSIRQFF. The CDR3 DNA reads as TGTGCCAGCAGCCCAGCAGGGACTAGCGGGAGTATTAGGCAGTTCTTC.

This CDR3 is CASSHPMDGSRTGELFF. The CDR3 nucleotides read TGCGCCAGCAGCCATCCTATGGACGGGAGTAGGACCGGGGAGCTGTTTTTT. The chain couples TRBV4-1 to TRBJ2-2; TRBD2 is a possible D gene (6 bases). The ends were cut back, 3 bases at V and 5 bases at J, with 19 bases in the middle. Germline CDR1 and CDR2: MGHRA and YSYEKL. The length of the CDR3 is 17 residues.

This chain uses TRBV2 with TRBJ2-5; no firm D call. Germline CDR1 and CDR2: SNHLY and FYNNEI. The V gene lost 8 bases and the J gene lost 2 bases, with 6 bases spanning the gap. This CDR3 has 11 residues. The CDR3 region is CASFSQETQYF. CDR3 bases: TGTGCCAGCTTTAGTCAAGAGACCCAGTACTTC.

CDR3 nucleotide sequence: TGTGCCAGCAGCTGGGCTAGCGGCTACGAGCAGTACTTC. As protein: CASSWASGYEQYF. The rearrangement links TRBV7-2 to TRBJ2-7, with TRBD2 matching 7 bases. Germline CDR1 and CDR2: SGHTA and FQGNSA. J was trimmed by 3 bases and V by 4 bases; bases with no gene match: 3. The CDR3 runs to 13 residues.

This clonotype was recorded at least ten times. The V and J genes are TRBV12-3 or TRBV12-4 and TRBJ2-1; 9 bases fit TRBD2. This CDR3 comprises 13 residues. Unmatched junction bases numbered 6, after V lost 5 bases and J lost 10 bases. The CDR3 loop reads CASSLSGRPEQFF. CDR3 sequence (DNA): TGTGCCAGCAGTCTTAGCGGGAGACCCGAGCAGTTCTTC.

The table lists this clonotype with a few counts. The chain has TRBV3-1 and TRBJ2-7; 14 bases match TRBD2. This CDR3 comprises 17 residues. CDR1 and CDR2 from the germline V gene are LGHDT and YNNKEL (reference sequence). Trimming at V came to 3 bases and at J to 3 bases, leaving 7 bases not matched to a gene. CDR3 amino acids: CASSQGLAGEKIYEQYF. In DNA form, the CDR3 reads TGTGCCAGCAGCCAGGGACTAGCGGGAGAAAAAATCTACGAGCAGTACTTC.

There are a few counts of this clonotype. V is TRBV23-1 and J is TRBJ2-3; no definite D call. TRBV23-1 is placed among ORFs of uncertain function. V was trimmed by 0 bases and J by 7 bases, leaving 5 bases between them. The CDR3 is 12 amino acids. The DNA for the CDR3 is TGCGCCAGCAGTCAATCGCCATATACGCAGTATTTT. Translated: CASSQSPYTQYF.

This chain connects TRBV28 to TRBJ2-7, with D possibly matching TRBD1 (7 bases). Germline V lookup: CDR1 MDHEN, CDR2 SYDVKM. The V gene lost 2 bases and the J gene lost 3 bases, with 20 bases spanning the gap. The CDR3 has 17 residues. DNA for the CDR3: TGTGCCAGCAGTTTAGCCTACGGAGGGGGCAGGGTCTACGAGCAGTACTTC. Encoded protein: CASSLAYGGGRVYEQYF.

This clonotype was observed a few times. The chain is built from TRBV11-2 and TRBJ2-7, with TRBD2 as a possible D gene (5 bases). The germline V and J ends were trimmed by 5 bases and 2 bases, with 10 bases remaining between them. This CDR3 has 13 amino acids. The germline gives CDR1 SGHAT, CDR2 FQNNGV. The CDR3 DNA is TGTGCCAGCAGCCGGACTTTCCCCTACGAGCAGTACTTC. It specifies CASSRTFPYEQYF.

This clonotype was seen many times. The CDR3 nucleotides are TGTGCCAGCAGTCTAGCGGGAGGGCCCCAAGAGACCCAGTACTTC. Translating it yields CASSLAGGPQETQYF. The rearrangement uses TRBV5-6 and TRBJ2-5; TRBD2 aligns across 12 bases. This CDR3 has 15 residues. CDR1 is SGHDT, CDR2 YYEEEE, per germline. The V segment lost 5 bases and the J segment 1 base; nucleotides outside the gene matches: 3.

This clonotype was seen a few times. A much larger clonotype is one base distant, so this may be a read error. The chain combines TRBV7-6 with TRBJ2-3; D not resolved. CDR1 and CDR2 (germline): SGHVS, FNYEAQ. The CDR3 extends over 12 amino acids. Trimming removed 5 bases at V and 5 bases at J, with 8 bases between. CDR3 nucleotides: TGTGCCAGCAGCCCCCCCAAAGATACGCAGTATTTT. Amino acids: CASSPPKDTQYF.

In its sample, this clonotype was seen a few times. V usage is TRBV5-1 and J usage is TRBJ1-2; D may be TRBD1 (5 bases). The CDR3 consists of 15 residues. Germline values: CDR1 SGHRS, CDR2 YFSETQ. V was clipped by 0 bases and J by 4 bases, with 13 bases between them. The CDR3 coding sequence is TGCGCCAGCAGCTTGGATGGTGACAGTCGCTATGGCTACACCTTC. Amino acids: CASSLDGDSRYGYTF.

The chain employs TRBV3-1 and TRBJ2-7; TRBD1 agrees at 8 bases. V gave up 3 bases and J gave up 4 bases; unmatched junction bases: 5. Germline lookup yields CDR1 LGHDT and CDR2 YNNKEL (reference sequence). This CDR3 is 14 amino acids long. The CDR3, as DNA: TGTGCCAGCAGCCAGTCGGGACAGGCTTACGAGCAGTACTTC. It is translated as CASSQSGQAYEQYF.

This clonotype was picked up a small number of times. This chain joins TRBV5-1 and TRBJ2-5; perhaps TRBD1 as D (6 bases). The ends were cut back, 4 bases at V and 3 bases at J, with 16 bases in the middle. This CDR3 has 15 amino acids. CDR1 and CDR2 from the germline V gene are SGHRS and YFSETQ. The CDR3: CASSSSTGTKETQYF. Here the CDR3 DNA reads TGCGCCAGCAGCAGCTCGACCGGGACAAAAGAGACCCAGTACTTC. The complete variable domain, with remaining parts taken from reference TRBV5-1 and TRBJ2-5, reads KAGVTQTPRYLIKTRGQQVTLSCSPISGHRSVSWYQQTPGQGLQFLFEYFSETQRNKGNFPGRFSGRQFSNSRSEMNVSTLELGDSALYLCASSSSTGTKETQYFGPGTRLLVL.

The chain combines TRBV20-1 with TRBJ2-7; no definite D call. The CDR3 has 11 amino acids. Germline CDR1 is DFQATT and CDR2 is SNEGSKA (reference sequence). V was pared by 4 bases and J by 2 bases, with 6 bases between. DNA of the CDR3: TGCAGTGCTAAAGAGGCCTACGAGCAGTACTTC. Protein sequence: CSAKEAYEQYF.

The genes are TRBV6-2 or TRBV6-3 and TRBJ2-2; TRBD2 matches 15 bases. Germline CDR1 and CDR2: MNHEY and SVGEGT. Unmatched junction bases numbered 9, after V lost 2 bases and J lost 5 bases. The CDR3 is made up of 19 amino acids. CDR3 loop: CASSYPSGLAGGRTGELFF. CDR3 bases: TGTGCCAGCAGTTACCCCTCGGGACTAGCGGGAGGCCGGACCGGGGAGCTGTTTTTT.